This is a list of T cell receptor beta chains from one sample in a study of blood T cell repertoires in COVID-19. Assay used: immunoSEQ multiplex PCR; TCRdb lists only in-frame clones, some missing. This table holds fewer than 250,000 clones, under 90% found once. The sequenced sample consisted of peripheral blood. The receptors come from a man aged 55-75 years with acute or convalescent COVID-19. The CDR3 runs from the conserved cysteine through the conserved F or W. Fields, in order: V gene, CDR3 protein.

V: TRBV16; CDR3: CASSQSGGPTYEQYF
V: TRBV7-2; CDR3: CASSFRWGGDTEAFF
V: TRBV6-5; CDR3: CASSYYSGGHTGELFF
V: TRBV4-1; CDR3: CASSQDRRPGTDEQYF
V: TRBV6-1; CDR3: CASSELAGSNPSYNEQFF
V: TRBV7-3; CDR3: CASSLDSFYNEQFF
V: TRBV4-1; CDR3: CASSQPTSGSYEQYF
V: TRBV4-2; CDR3: CASSQAWAGGLYEQYF
V: TRBV6-1; CDR3: CASSERDRQTNYGYTF
V: TRBV4-3; CDR3: CASSQDRVGSSGNTIYF